These T cell receptor beta chains were read from a single sample in a study of T cell changes during pregnancy in multiple sclerosis. Some clones are missing from TCRdb's copy, which holds only in-frame ones; the method was immunoSEQ multiplex PCR. The sample consists of approximately 36,000 clones, more than 75% of them appearing once. The source was CD8+ T cells from peripheral blood mononuclear cells, collected in the third trimester of pregnancy. All receptors derive from a female donor with multiple sclerosis, enrolled in a pregnancy study. The CDR3 runs from the conserved cysteine through the conserved F or W. D genes are given only for firm matches. A row's size may be missing; if present it is once, few, many or a size class.

>TRBD2|.|TRBJ2-1|TRBV9
CASSPPRGGESSYNEQFF
TGTGCCAGCAGCCCCCCTCGGGGGGGCGAAAGCTCCTACAATGAGCAGTTCTTC
>.|.|TRBJ2-7|TRBV10-3
CAISDSVPAYEQYF
TGTGCCATCAGTGATTCAGTTCCCGCCTACGAGCAGTACTTC
>.|.|TRBJ1-5|TRBV6-6
CASSLPEGHHQPQHF
TGTGCCAGCAGCCTACCGGAGGGTCATCATCAGCCCCAGCATTTT
>.|.|TRBJ2-1|TRBV5-1
CASSLEVAEQFF
TGCGCCAGCAGCTTGGAAGTAGCCGAGCAGTTCTTC
>.|.|TRBJ2-2|TRBV10-1
CASSSHGDNTGELFF
TGCGCCAGCAGCAGCCACGGGGATAACACCGGGGAGCTGTTTTTT
>.|.|TRBJ1-4|TRBV15
CATSRDTGVGEKLFF
TGTGCCACCAGCAGAGATACGGGGGTCGGTGAAAAACTGTTTTTT
>TRBD1|.|TRBJ1-5|TRBV19
CASSMTGWQPQHF
TGTGCCAGTAGTATGACAGGGTGGCAGCCCCAGCATTTT
>.|.|TRBJ1-2|TRBV9
CASSVADSRVYGYTF
TGTGCCAGCAGCGTAGCTGACAGTCGCGTTTATGGCTACACCTTC
>.|few|TRBJ1-5|TRBV19
CASNGGLGPQHF
TGTGCCAGTAATGGAGGCCTTGGGCCCCAGCATTTT
>TRBD1|once|TRBJ2-3|TRBV29-1
CSAIGGQARTDTQYF
TGCAGCGCTATAGGGGGACAGGCGCGCACAGATACGCAGTATTTT
>.|.|TRBJ1-6|TRBV30
CAWTGRAYNSPLHF
TGTGCCTGGACGGGCAGGGCGTATAATTCACCCCTCCACTTT
>.|few|TRBJ1-2|TRBV11-2
CASSLGRSNGYTF
TGTGCCAGCAGCTTAGGACGGAGCAACGGCTACACCTTC
>TRBD1|.|TRBJ1-2|TRBV5-6
CASSLRDRGYGYTF
TGTGCCAGCAGCTTGCGGGACAGGGGATATGGCTACACCTTC
>TRBD2|.|TRBJ2-1|TRBV5-1
CASSLREAGAQGYNEQFF
TGCGCCAGCAGCTTGAGAGAAGCGGGGGCGCAAGGGTACAATGAGCAGTTCTTC
>TRBD2|few|TRBJ2-3|TRBV4-2
CASTRGSGGGADTQYF
TGTGCCAGCACCCGGGGTAGCGGGGGCGGGGCAGATACGCAGTATTTT
>.|.|TRBJ2-7|TRBV13
CASSLVDRYEQYF
TGTGCCAGCAGCTTGGTGGACAGATACGAGCAGTACTTC
>.|.|TRBJ1-1|TRBV9
CASSVGGGGTEAFF
TGTGCCAGCAGCGTAGGGGGCGGGGGCACTGAAGCTTTCTTT
>.|.|TRBJ1-2|TRBV5-1
CASSYVQGLGGYTF
TGCGCCAGCAGCTATGTGCAGGGCCTTGGGGGCTACACCTTC
>.|few|TRBJ1-1|TRBV30
CAGGGGGGEAFF
TGTGCCGGGGGCGGGGGGGGCGGGGAAGCTTTCTTT
>.|.|TRBJ1-2|TRBV6-5
CASSGGAGGYTF
TGTGCCAGCTCGGGGGGGGCGGGTGGCTACACCTTC
>TRBD1|few|TRBJ2-7|TRBV13
CASSLTPGTGRSEQYF
TGTGCCAGCAGCTTAACCCCCGGGACAGGGAGGAGCGAGCAGTACTTC
>TRBD2|.|TRBJ2-3|TRBV6-1
CASSEAPAGGPGSDTQYF
TGTGCCAGCAGTGAAGCGCCAGCGGGGGGGCCCGGGTCAGATACGCAGTATTTT
>TRBD1|.|TRBJ1-2|TRBV7-8
CASSLPTGVGYTF
TGTGCCAGCAGCTTACCGACAGGGGTCGGCTACACCTTC
>TRBD1|.|TRBJ2-7|TRBV4-1
CASSQAGTGVYEQYF
TGCGCCAGCAGCCAAGCCGGGACAGGTGTTTACGAGCAGTACTTC
>TRBD2|medium-sized|TRBJ2-1|TRBV6-1
CASSEGLAGSNEQFF
TGTGCCAGCAGTGAAGGACTAGCGGGGAGTAATGAGCAGTTCTTC
>.|.|TRBJ1-2|TRBV14
CASSQGLNYGYTF
TGTGCCAGCAGCCAGGGACTTAACTATGGCTACACCTTC
>TRBD1|.|TRBJ2-7|TRBV4-1
CASSQEEGASGYEQYF
TGCGCCAGCAGCCAAGAAGAGGGGGCGAGTGGCTACGAGCAGTACTTC
>.|.|TRBJ2-1|TRBV10-3
CAISEPSRQFSYNEQFF
TGTGCCATCAGTGAACCATCCCGACAGTTCTCCTACAATGAGCAGTTCTTC
>TRBD1|.|TRBJ2-7|TRBV5-1
CASSLADRREQYF
TGCGCCAGCAGCTTGGCGGACAGGCGGGAGCAGTACTTC
>TRBD2|.|TRBJ2-7|TRBV28
CASRASGGNYEQYF
TGTGCCAGCAGAGCTAGCGGGGGGAACTACGAGCAGTACTTC
>TRBD1|.|TRBJ1-2|TRBV9
CASSDDPGQGDFYGYTF
TGTGCCAGCAGCGATGATCCGGGACAGGGGGATTTCTATGGCTACACCTTC
>.|.|TRBJ2-7|TRBV14
CASSSRVGGSFHEQYF
TGTGCCAGCAGCTCAAGGGTCGGGGGTAGCTTCCACGAGCAGTACTTC
>TRBD2|.|TRBJ2-7|TRBV5-6
CASSSSSSGGADEQYF
TGTGCCAGCAGCTCGTCCTCTAGCGGGGGGGCGGATGAGCAGTACTTC
>TRBD1|.|TRBJ1-1|TRBV5-1
CASSPKPQQGTTAFF
TGCGCCAGCAGCCCCAAACCTCAACAGGGGACGACAGCTTTCTTT
>TRBD1|.|TRBJ2-2|TRBV9
CASSVHRTGTNTGELFF
TGTGCCAGCAGCGTACATCGGACAGGAACGAACACCGGGGAGCTGTTTTTT
>.|.|TRBJ1-2|TRBV2
CASSETPPGYGYTF
TGTGCCAGCAGTGAAACACCCCCGGGCTATGGCTACACCTTC
>TRBD1|.|TRBJ2-7|TRBV4-3
CASSHDLGQGFYEQYF
TGCGCCAGCAGCCACGACTTGGGACAGGGATTCTACGAGCAGTACTTC
>TRBD1|.|TRBJ1-2|TRBV29-1
CSVEDYRGYGYTF
TGCAGCGTTGAAGATTACAGGGGCTATGGCTACACCTTC
>TRBD1|.|TRBJ1-1|TRBV19
CASSPRTGGMNTEAFF
TGTGCCAGTAGTCCTCGGACAGGGGGGATGAACACTGAAGCTTTCTTT
>TRBD1|.|TRBJ2-1|TRBV4-1
CASSLGQGNDEQFF
TGCGCCAGCAGCCTTGGACAGGGTAATGATGAGCAGTTCTTC
>.|.|TRBJ2-7|TRBV13
CASSLGLAGAAYEQYF
TGTGCCAGCAGCTTAGGCCTGGCGGGGGCCGCCTACGAGCAGTACTTC
>TRBD2|.|TRBJ2-7|TRBV10-3
CAISDLAGASYEQYF
TGTGCCATCAGTGACCTAGCGGGGGCTTCCTACGAGCAGTACTTC
>.|few|TRBJ1-1|TRBV5-1
CASSWEALGEAFF
TGCGCCAGCAGTTGGGAGGCTTTAGGAGAAGCTTTCTTT
>TRBD2|.|TRBJ2-1|TRBV7-3
CASSLSGGDNEQFF
TGTGCCAGCAGCTTAAGCGGGGGGGACAATGAGCAGTTCTTC
>TRBD2|once|TRBJ2-5|TRBV11-2
CASSPTSGGETQYF
TGTGCCAGCAGCCCGACTAGCGGGGGAGAGACCCAGTACTTC
>.|.|TRBJ2-7|TRBV4-1
CASTLRLGGEMAYEQYF
TGCGCCAGCACCCTTCGGCTAGGGGGTGAGATGGCCTACGAGCAGTACTTC
>TRBD1|.|TRBJ1-6|TRBV7-2
CASSSRQGVYSPLHF
TGTGCCAGCAGCTCAAGACAGGGGGTTTATTCACCCCTCCACTTT
>.|.|TRBJ1-2|TRBV27
CASSLSSNYGYTF
TGTGCCAGCAGTTTATCCAGTAACTATGGCTACACCTTC